The clone carrying this TCR beta chain showed up just a few times. What it recognizes is unknown. This sample stems from a study of cytomegalovirus exposure and HLA in healthy donors. Notes on the study in general: The authors listed 150 or so TCR beta chains as cytomegalovirus-associated. As a later analysis revealed, most CMV-associated TCR beta chains appeared HLA-restricted.

Germline CDR1 SQVTM, CDR2 ANQGSEA. The CDR3 contains 13 residues. The junction had 3 bases not matched to a gene; V was cut back by 4 bases and J by 1 base. PCR was performed using 60 Vbeta and 13 Jbeta primers. The protocol was immunoSEQ multiplex PCR, while the TCRdb copy is restricted to in-frame clones and leaves out a portion. The sample gives about 130,000 clones, about 80% of which show up once; 6.5% is in the top ten. Sample: PBMCs. The TCR originated in a man aged 35 to 55 in good health and CMV-seropositive. V is TRBV29-1 and J is TRBJ2-7, with TRBD2 matching 8 bases. In DNA form, the CDR3 reads TGCAGCGTTGTCGCGGGAGGTTCCTACGAGCAGTACTTC. This encodes CSVVAGGSYEQYF.